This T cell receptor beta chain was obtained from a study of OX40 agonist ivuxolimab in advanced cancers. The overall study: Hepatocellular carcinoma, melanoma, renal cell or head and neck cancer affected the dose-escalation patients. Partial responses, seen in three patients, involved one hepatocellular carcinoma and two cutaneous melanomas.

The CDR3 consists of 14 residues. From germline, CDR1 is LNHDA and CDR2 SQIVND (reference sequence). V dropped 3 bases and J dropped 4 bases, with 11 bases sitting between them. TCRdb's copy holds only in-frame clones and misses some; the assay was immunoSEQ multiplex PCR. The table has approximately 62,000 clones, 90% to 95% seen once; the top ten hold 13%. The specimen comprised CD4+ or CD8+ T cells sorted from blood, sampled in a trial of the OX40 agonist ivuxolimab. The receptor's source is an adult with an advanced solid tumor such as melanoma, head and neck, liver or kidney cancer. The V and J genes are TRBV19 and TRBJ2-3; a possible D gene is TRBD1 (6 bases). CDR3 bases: TGTGCCAGTAGTATCAGGGGTAGTGCAGATACGCAGTATTTT. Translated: CASSIRGSADTQYF.